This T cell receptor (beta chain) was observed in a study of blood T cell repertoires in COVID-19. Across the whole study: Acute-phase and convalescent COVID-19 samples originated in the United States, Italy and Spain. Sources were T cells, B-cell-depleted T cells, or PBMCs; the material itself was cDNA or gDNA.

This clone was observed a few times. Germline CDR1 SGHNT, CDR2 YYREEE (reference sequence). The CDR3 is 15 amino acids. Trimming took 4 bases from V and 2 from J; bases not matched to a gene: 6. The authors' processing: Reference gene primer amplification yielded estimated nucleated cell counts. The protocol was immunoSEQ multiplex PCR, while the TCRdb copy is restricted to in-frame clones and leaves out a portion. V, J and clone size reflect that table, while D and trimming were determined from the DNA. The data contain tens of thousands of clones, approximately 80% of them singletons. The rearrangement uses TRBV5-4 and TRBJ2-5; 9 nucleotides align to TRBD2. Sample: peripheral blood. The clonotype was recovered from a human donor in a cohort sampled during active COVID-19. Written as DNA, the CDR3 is TGTGCCAGCAGCCAGGGGACTAGCCCTCAAGAGACCCAGTACTTC. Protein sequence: CASSQGTSPQETQYF.